Given below is one T cell receptor (beta chain) in context. Antigen unknown. CDR1 MNHEY and CDR2 SMNVEV come from the germline V gene (reference sequence). The CDR3 runs to 17 residues. Trimming shortened V by 5 bases and J by 3 bases, and 22 bases separated the two germline ends. The table came from immunoSEQ multiplex PCR; TCRdb's copy has only in-frame clones and leaves some out. The sample holds around 140,000 clones; approximately 85% are singletons and the top ten take approximately 8%. The sample comes from a study of T cell responses to AZD1222 COVID-19 vaccine. General study points: Among vaccine-associated CD4 TCRs, coverage spanned spike, with dominance at 160-218 and 743-854. Clonal diversity was possibly underestimated, and the donors were mostly white British, with more females.

This receptor was obtained from an adult who received the MenACWY meningococcal vaccine as a control. The sample in question was peripheral blood, obtained 28 days after the second dose of the MenACWY control vaccine. The chain couples TRBV27 to TRBJ2-5; the D gene is possibly TRBD1 (7 bases). The chain's CDR3 is CASSPLPAGGLEETQYF. DNA for the CDR3: TGTGCCAGCAGTCCCCTCCCGGCAGGGGGGTTGGAAGAGACCCAGTACTTC.